This T cell receptor beta chain was recorded in a study of OX40 agonist ivuxolimab in advanced cancers. Study summary: Intravenous ivuxolimab was administered to patients every 2 weeks at 0.01 to 10 mg/kg.

Findings and caveats of the study: Nonresponders included some who also had low normalized T-cell clonal expansion.

Repertoires were generated with immunoSEQ multiplex PCR, while TCRdb's copy carries only in-frame clones and drops some. The top ten hold roughly 4.1% of the sample, which has more than 60,000 clones, 80% to 85% seen once. In germline, CDR1 is SNHLY, CDR2 FYNNEI. The J segment lost 8 bases and the V segment lost 8 bases, leaving 2 bases of the junction unmatched. The CDR3 has 11 amino acids. In regard to this clone: Its antigen is unknown.

The sequence derives from an adult with an advanced solid tumor such as melanoma, head and neck, liver or kidney cancer. Sequences were derived from CD4+ or CD8+ T cells sorted from blood, sampled in a trial of the OX40 agonist ivuxolimab. The chain combines TRBV2 with TRBJ1-4, with 7 bases that match TRBD1. The DNA of the CDR3 is TGTGCCAGCCGACAGGGAGAAAAACTGTTTTTT. It translates to CASRQGEKLFF.